This TCR beta chain was sequenced during a study of long-term antiretroviral therapy in people with HIV. Overall study findings and caveats: Clones expanded before ART dominated the repertoire at all time points.

This CDR3 is built from 13 residues. Looked up from germline, CDR1 is MNHEY and CDR2 is SVGAGI. Trimming pared 4 bases from V and 3 bases from J, leaving 9 bases between. On this clone itself: Its antigen is undetermined.

The assay used was immunoSEQ (version v3.0), run at survey level. Data came from immunoSEQ multiplex PCR; TCRdb stores just in-frame clones and leaves some out. The sample includes roughly 29,000 clones, roughly 94% of them seen just once. Specimens held roughly 0.9-11 million cryopreserved PBMC prior to DNA extraction. The chain combines TRBV6-5 with TRBJ1-2; D unresolved. The sequencing used unsorted PBMCs, collected 5.3 years after starting antiretroviral therapy. The TCR was taken from a man in his fifties with HIV. Written as DNA, the CDR3 is TGTGCCAGCAGTTTCAGGACGGACTATGGCTACACCTTC. Its protein product is CASSFRTDYGYTF.